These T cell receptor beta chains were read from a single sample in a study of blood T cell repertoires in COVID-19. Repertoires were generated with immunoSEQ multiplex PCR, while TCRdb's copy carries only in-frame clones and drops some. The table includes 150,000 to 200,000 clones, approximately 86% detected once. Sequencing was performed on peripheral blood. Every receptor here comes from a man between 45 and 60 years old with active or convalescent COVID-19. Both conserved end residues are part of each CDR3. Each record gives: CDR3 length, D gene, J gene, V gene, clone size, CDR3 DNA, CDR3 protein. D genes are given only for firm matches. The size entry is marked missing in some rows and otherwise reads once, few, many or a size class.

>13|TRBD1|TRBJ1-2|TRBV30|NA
TGTGCCTGGAGGGAACAGGGGAACTATGGCTACACCTTC
CAWREQGNYGYTF
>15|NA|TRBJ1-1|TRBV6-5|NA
TGTGCCAGCAGTACCGCGGGCAGGGGTATCACTGAAGCTTTCTTT
CASSTAGRGITEAFF
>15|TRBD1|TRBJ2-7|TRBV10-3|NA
TGTGCCATCAGGGGGGACAGGGGCAGCTCCTACGAGCAGTACTTC
CAIRGDRGSSYEQYF
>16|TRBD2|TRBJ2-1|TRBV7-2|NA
TGTGCCAGCAGCTTAACTAGCGGGGGCCACTACAATGAGCAGTTCTTC
CASSLTSGGHYNEQFF
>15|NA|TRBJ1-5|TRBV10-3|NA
TGTGCCATCAGTGAGTCGACAGCTAGCAATCAGCCCCAGCATTTT
CAISESTASNQPQHF
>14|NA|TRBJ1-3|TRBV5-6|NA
TGTGCCAGCAGCTTAGGGGATTCCGGAAACACCATATATTTT
CASSLGDSGNTIYF
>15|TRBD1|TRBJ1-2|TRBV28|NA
TGTGCCAGGATCTTTAGGACAGGTACTAACTATGGCTACACCTTC
CARIFRTGTNYGYTF
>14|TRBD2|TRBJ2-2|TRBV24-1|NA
TGTGCCACCAGTTTAGCGGGAGCCACCGGGGAGCTGTTTTTT
CATSLAGATGELFF
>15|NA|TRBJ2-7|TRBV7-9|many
TGTGCCAGCAGCTTAGTCGTGGGCAGCTCCTACGAGCAGTACTTC
CASSLVVGSSYEQYF
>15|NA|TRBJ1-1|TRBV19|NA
TGTGCCAGTAGTATAGTTGCAGGGTCGAACACTGAAGCTTTCTTT
CASSIVAGSNTEAFF
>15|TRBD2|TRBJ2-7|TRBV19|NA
TGTGCCAGTAGTATTGGACTAGCGAGCCGCTACGAGCAGTACTTC
CASSIGLASRYEQYF
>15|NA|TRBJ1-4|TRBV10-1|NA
TGCGCCAGCAGCGCGAACACGGGGACTAATGAAAAACTGTTTTTT
CASSANTGTNEKLFF
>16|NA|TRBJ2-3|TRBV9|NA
TGTGCCAGCAGCCCCGGGACAACTATCGGTACAGATACGCAGTATTTT
CASSPGTTIGTDTQYF
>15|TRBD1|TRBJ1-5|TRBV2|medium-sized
TGTGCCAGCAGAGGACAGGGTCGTGGCAATCAGCCCCAGCATTTT
CASRGQGRGNQPQHF
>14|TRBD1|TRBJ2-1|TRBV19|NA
TGTGCCAGTAGTCCTTGGACAGGTGACGATGAGCAGTTCTTC
CASSPWTGDDEQFF
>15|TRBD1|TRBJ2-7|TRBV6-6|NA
TGTGCCAGCAGCACCGGACAGGAAAACTCCTACGAGCAGTACTTC
CASSTGQENSYEQYF
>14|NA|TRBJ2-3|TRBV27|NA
TGTGCCAGCAGCTCCACTTACGCCACAGATACGCAGTATTTT
CASSSTYATDTQYF
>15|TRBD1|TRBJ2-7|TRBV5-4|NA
TGTGCCAGCAGCACTTTCCTTGGGGGACAGTACGAGCAGTACTTC
CASSTFLGGQYEQYF
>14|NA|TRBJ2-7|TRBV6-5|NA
TGTGCCAGCAGACCCTCCCAGACTAGCTACGAGCAGTACTTC
CASRPSQTSYEQYF
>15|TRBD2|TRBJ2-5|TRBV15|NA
TGTGCCACCAGCAGAGACCCTAGCGGGGAAGAGACCCAGTACTTC
CATSRDPSGEETQYF
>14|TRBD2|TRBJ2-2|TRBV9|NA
TGTGCCAGCAGCGAGGGACTAGCTAACGGGGAGCTGTTTTTT
CASSEGLANGELFF
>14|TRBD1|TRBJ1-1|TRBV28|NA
TGTGCCAGCGGGACAGGGGTTCGCGGCACTGAAGCTTTCTTT
CASGTGVRGTEAFF
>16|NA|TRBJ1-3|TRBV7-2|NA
TGTGCCAGCAGCTTAGAGGCTGGGGCTCGGGGAAACACCATATATTTT
CASSLEAGARGNTIYF
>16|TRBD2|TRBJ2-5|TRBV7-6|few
TGTGCCAGCAGCTTTTCGACTAGCGGGGGTGGTGAGACCCAGTACTTC
CASSFSTSGGGETQYF
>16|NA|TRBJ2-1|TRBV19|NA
TGTGCCAGTAGTATCATCGCACAGAGCTCCTACAATGAGCAGTTCTTC
CASSIIAQSSYNEQFF
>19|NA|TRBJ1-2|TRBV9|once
TGTGCCAGCAGCGTAGAAGGTTTTTTTACGAGGGACGCGGGAGATGGCTACACCTTC
CASSVEGFFTRDAGDGYTF
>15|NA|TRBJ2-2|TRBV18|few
TGTGCCAGCTCGCGCCAGGGACAGAACACCGGGGAGCTGTTTTTT
CASSRQGQNTGELFF
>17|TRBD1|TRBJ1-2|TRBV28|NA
TGTGCCAGCAGTTTCGGGACAGGGGGTCTAGGGGACTATGGCTACACCTTC
CASSFGTGGLGDYGYTF
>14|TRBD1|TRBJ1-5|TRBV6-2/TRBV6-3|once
TGTGCCAGCAGTACAGGGGCCAACGGTCAGCCCCAGCATTTT
CASSTGANGQPQHF
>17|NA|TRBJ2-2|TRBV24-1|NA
TGTGCCACCAGTGACTCCCGGGTTTCCCTGGACACCGGGGAGCTGTTTTTT
CATSDSRVSLDTGELFF